Listed below are T cell receptor beta chains from one sample, sequenced in a study of T cell repertoires in cytomegalovirus infection. TCRdb redid the calling of the reads with MiXCR, one entry per CDR3 protein. The sample has around 290,000 distinct CDR3 sequences, more than 20% seen once. The source material was PBMCs. The receptors derive from a human donor in good health (CMV status not recorded). Some clones in this sample may be carry-over from other donors' samples. CDR3s include the opening cysteine and the closing phenylalanine or tryptophan. Fields, in order: CDR3 length, V gene, J gene, clone size, D gene, CDR3 DNA, CDR3 protein. A D gene is named only where the DNA matches it firmly. A clone size is listed for some rows: how often the clone was seen (once, few, many), or a class if it is expanded.

14,TRBV6-1,TRBJ2-7,few,TRBD1,TGTGCCAGCAGTGAATTGCAGGGGGCGGGCGAGCAGTACTTC,CASSELQGAGEQYF
16,TRBV5-6,TRBJ2-5,few,TRBD1,TGTGCCAGCAGCTTGCCGAAACACAGGGGTACCGAGACCCAGTACTTC,CASSLPKHRGTETQYF
16,TRBV19,TRBJ2-1,many,NA,TGTGCCAGTAGTCCCGACTATCGGGGGTACTACAATGAGCAGTTCTTC,CASSPDYRGYYNEQFF
16,TRBV25-1,TRBJ2-2,few,TRBD1,TGTGCCAGCAGTAACCCCTCAGGGGGCGACACCGGGGAGCTGTTTTTT,CASSNPSGGDTGELFF
15,TRBV29-1,TRBJ2-5,once,TRBD2,TGCAGCGGAAGACAGGGACTAGCGGATCAAGAGACCCAGTACTTC,CSGRQGLADQETQYF
12,TRBV7-3,TRBJ2-1,many,NA,TGTGCCAGCAGCTCCCAATTGGGTGAGCAGTTCTTC,CASSSQLGEQFF
14,TRBV6-2/TRBV6-3,TRBJ2-7,few,NA,TGTGCCAGCAAAATCGGGGGCTCAGGCGGGGAGCAGTACTTC,CASKIGGSGGEQYF
14,TRBV7-1,TRBJ2-7,NA,NA,TGTGCCAGTGGGGTGAGAGGGCCAACCTACGAGCAGTACTTC,CASGVRGPTYEQYF
14,TRBV7-9,TRBJ2-2,NA,NA,TGTGCCAGCAGCCCTGGGACAACCACCGGGGAGCTGTTTTTT,CASSPGTTTGELFF
15,TRBV12-3/TRBV12-4,TRBJ1-6,NA,NA,TGTGCCAGCAGTTTTAGGGACGACTATAATTCACCCCTCCACTTT,CASSFRDDYNSPLHF
15,TRBV12-3/TRBV12-4,TRBJ1-1,few,NA,TGTGCCAGCAGTTTACAGGGCGGCAGGGCCACTGAAGCTTTCTTT,CASSLQGGRATEAFF
16,TRBV7-8,TRBJ2-2,many,NA,TGTGCCAGCAGCTTAGTTGGGACGGGCAACGTCGGGGAGCTGTTTTTT,CASSLVGTGNVGELFF
13,TRBV20-1,TRBJ2-1,few,NA,TGCAGTGCTTTGGAAAGCTCCTACAATGAGCAGTTCTTC,CSALESSYNEQFF
14,TRBV10-3,TRBJ2-7,many,NA,TGTGCCATCAGAGGGGAATCATACTCCTACGAGCAGTACTTC,CAIRGESYSYEQYF
15,TRBV28,TRBJ2-7,many,NA,TGTGCCAGCAGTCGCCCAGGGGCGCTCTCCTACGAGCAGTACTTC,CASSRPGALSYEQYF
15,TRBV7-3,TRBJ2-2,many,TRBD1,TGTGCCAGCAGCCTGGGGACAGGGGGACCCGGGGAGCTGTTTTTT,CASSLGTGGPGELFF
14,TRBV5-1,TRBJ2-1,NA,TRBD2,TGCGCCAGCAGCTTGGCCGGGGGGTCCAACGGGCAGTTCTTC,CASSLAGGSNGQFF
15,TRBV14,TRBJ2-5,NA,NA,TGTGCCAGCAGCCATCTCTCGGGAAGACGAGAGACCCAGTACTTC,CASSHLSGRRETQYF
17,TRBV28,TRBJ1-5,NA,NA,TGTGCCAGCAGTTTATCATCCGGGTTTAATAGCAATCAGCCCCAGCATTTT,CASSLSSGFNSNQPQHF
14,TRBV6-5,TRBJ2-7,NA,TRBD2,TGTGCCCGCAGACCCCCGGGACTAGTTTTAGAGCAGTACTTC,CARRPPGLVLEQYF
15,TRBV11-2,TRBJ2-5,many,TRBD1,TGTGCCAGCAGCCCGCTACAGGGGGCAGGAGAGACCCAGTACTTC,CASSPLQGAGETQYF
14,TRBV24-1,TRBJ2-2,few,TRBD1,TGTGCCACCGGGGGACAGCGGAACACCGGGGAGCTGTTTTTT,CATGGQRNTGELFF
14,TRBV12-3/TRBV12-4,TRBJ2-7,many,TRBD1,TGTGCCAGCAGTTCCACAGGGGTATTCTACGAGCAGTACTTC,CASSSTGVFYEQYF
17,TRBV20-1,TRBJ2-7,few,NA,TGCAGTGCTAGAGCCCCCCGGAGGGGCCCGGCTTCCTACGAGCAGTACTTC,CSARAPRRGPASYEQYF
14,TRBV7-9,TRBJ2-5,few,TRBD1,TGTGCCAGCAGCTTCCAGACAGGGGAAGAGACCCAGTACTTC,CASSFQTGEETQYF
12,TRBV28,TRBJ1-6,few,NA,TGTGCCAGCCGGGGAGTACATTCACCCCTCCACTTT,CASRGVHSPLHF
14,TRBV7-9,TRBJ2-5,many,TRBD1,TGTGCCAGCAGCCCAAGGGGGCAATGGGAGACCCAGTACTTC,CASSPRGQWETQYF
13,TRBV6-2/TRBV6-3,TRBJ2-7,many,NA,TGTGCCAGCAAGTCTGGAAGCTCCTACGAGCAGTACTTC,CASKSGSSYEQYF
16,TRBV28,TRBJ2-5,few,NA,TGTGCCAGCAGTTCGACCACAACAGGGTACCAAGAGACCCAGTACTTC,CASSSTTTGYQETQYF
17,TRBV24-1,TRBJ2-5,few,TRBD1,TGTGCCACCCCAGGGGTCCTAACAGGGGGTCACCAAGAGACCCAGTACTTC,CATPGVLTGGHQETQYF
15,TRBV5-6,TRBJ1-5,few,TRBD1,TGTGCCAGCAGCTTGGCTGGACAGGGCTATCAGCCCCAGCATTTT,CASSLAGQGYQPQHF
14,TRBV12-3/TRBV12-4,TRBJ1-3,NA,NA,TGTGCCAGCAGTCGTGGAAGCTCTGGAAACACCATATATTTT,CASSRGSSGNTIYF
17,TRBV18,TRBJ2-1,NA,TRBD1,TGTGCCAGCTCACCATCTTTACAGGGGGGCGGCTACAATGAGCAGTTCTTC,CASSPSLQGGGYNEQFF
14,TRBV20-1,TRBJ2-7,NA,NA,TGCAGTGCTAGTTTCGTGGGGTTTCGTCGGGAGCAGTACTTC,CSASFVGFRREQYF
11,TRBV30,TRBJ2-5,NA,NA,TGTGCCGAGGAGGGGGAAGAGACCCAGTACTTC,CAEEGEETQYF
14,TRBV7-2,TRBJ2-5,NA,NA,TGTGCCAGCAGCGTACAGGGGGGGGGCGAGACCCAGTACTTC,CASSVQGGGETQYF
16,TRBV15,TRBJ2-2,NA,TRBD1,TGTGCCACCAGCAGGGCCGGACAGGAAAGGGTCGGGGAGCTGTTTTTT,CATSRAGQERVGELFF